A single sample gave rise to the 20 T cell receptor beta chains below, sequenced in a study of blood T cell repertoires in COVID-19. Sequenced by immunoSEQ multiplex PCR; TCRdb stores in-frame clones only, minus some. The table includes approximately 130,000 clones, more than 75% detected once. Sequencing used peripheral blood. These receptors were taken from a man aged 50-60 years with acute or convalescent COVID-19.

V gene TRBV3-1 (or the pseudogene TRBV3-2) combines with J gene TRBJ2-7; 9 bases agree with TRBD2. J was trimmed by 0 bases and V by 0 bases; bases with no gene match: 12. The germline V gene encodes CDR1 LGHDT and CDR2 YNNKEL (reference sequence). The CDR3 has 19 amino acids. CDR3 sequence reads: CASSQDLAGFGGSSYEQYF. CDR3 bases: TGTGCCAGCAGCCAAGACCTAGCGGGATTCGGGGGAAGCTCCTACGAGCAGTACTTC.

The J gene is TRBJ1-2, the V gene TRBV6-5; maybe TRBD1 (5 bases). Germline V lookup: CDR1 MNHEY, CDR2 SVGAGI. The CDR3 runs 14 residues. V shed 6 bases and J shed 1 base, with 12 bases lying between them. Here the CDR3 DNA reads TGTGCCAGCAGGGGGCCCCCCAGTAACTATGGCTACACCTTC. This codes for CASRGPPSNYGYTF.

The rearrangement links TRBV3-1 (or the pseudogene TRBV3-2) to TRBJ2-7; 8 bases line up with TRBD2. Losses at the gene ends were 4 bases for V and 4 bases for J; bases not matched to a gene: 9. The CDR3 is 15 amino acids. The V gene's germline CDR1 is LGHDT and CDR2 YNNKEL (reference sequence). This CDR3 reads CASSRKREYPYEQYF. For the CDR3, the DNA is TGTGCCAGCAGCCGAAAGCGGGAGTACCCATACGAGCAGTACTTC.

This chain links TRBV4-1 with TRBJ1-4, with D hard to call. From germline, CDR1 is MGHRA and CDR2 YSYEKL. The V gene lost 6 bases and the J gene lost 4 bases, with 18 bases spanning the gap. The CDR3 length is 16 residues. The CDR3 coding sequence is TGCGCCAGCAGAATCCGGGGTAAGAAGGGTAATGAAAAACTGTTTTTT. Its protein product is CASRIRGKKGNEKLFF.

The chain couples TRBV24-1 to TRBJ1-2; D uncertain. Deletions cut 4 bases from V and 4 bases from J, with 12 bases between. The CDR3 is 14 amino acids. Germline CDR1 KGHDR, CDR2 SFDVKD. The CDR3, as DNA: TGTGCCACCAGTGACACTACTGGGAGCTATGGCTACACCTTC. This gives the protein CATSDTTGSYGYTF.

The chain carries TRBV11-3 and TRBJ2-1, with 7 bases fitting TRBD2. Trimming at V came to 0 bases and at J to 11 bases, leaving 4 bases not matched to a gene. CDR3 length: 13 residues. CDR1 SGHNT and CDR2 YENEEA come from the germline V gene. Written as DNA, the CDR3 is TGTGCCAGCAGCTTAGATCGGGGGACTAAGCAGTTCTTC. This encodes CASSLDRGTKQFF.

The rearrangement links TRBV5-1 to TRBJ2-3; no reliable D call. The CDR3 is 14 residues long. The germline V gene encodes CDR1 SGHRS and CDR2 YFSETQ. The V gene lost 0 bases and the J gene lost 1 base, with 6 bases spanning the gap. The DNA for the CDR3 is TGCGCCAGCAGCTTGGTATTAGGCACAGATACGCAGTATTTT. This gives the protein CASSLVLGTDTQYF.

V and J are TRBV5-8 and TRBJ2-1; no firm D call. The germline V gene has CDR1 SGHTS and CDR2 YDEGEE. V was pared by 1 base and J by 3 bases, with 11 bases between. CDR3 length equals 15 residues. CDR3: CASSLYRSIYNEQFF. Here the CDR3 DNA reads TGTGCCAGCAGCTTGTATAGAAGTATCTACAATGAGCAGTTCTTC.

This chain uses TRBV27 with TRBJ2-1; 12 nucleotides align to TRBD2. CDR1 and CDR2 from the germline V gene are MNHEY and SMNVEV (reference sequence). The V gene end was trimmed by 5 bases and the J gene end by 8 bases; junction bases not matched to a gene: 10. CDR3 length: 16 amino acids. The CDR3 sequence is CASSPGTSGWVYEQFF. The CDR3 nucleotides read TGTGCCAGCAGTCCAGGGACTAGCGGGTGGGTCTATGAGCAGTTCTTC.

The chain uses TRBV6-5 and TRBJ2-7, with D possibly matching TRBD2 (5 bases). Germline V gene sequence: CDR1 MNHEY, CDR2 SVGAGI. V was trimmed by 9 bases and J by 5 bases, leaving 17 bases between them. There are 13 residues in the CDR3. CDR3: CASKLGGFDEQYF. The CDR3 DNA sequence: TGTGCCAGTAAACTAGGAGGTTTCGACGAGCAGTACTTC.

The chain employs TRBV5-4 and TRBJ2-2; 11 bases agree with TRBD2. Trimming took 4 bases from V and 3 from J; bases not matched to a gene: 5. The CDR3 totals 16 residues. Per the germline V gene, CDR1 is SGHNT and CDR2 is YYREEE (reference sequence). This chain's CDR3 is CASSLELAGDTGELFF. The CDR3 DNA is TGTGCCAGCAGCCTTGAACTAGCGGGGGACACCGGGGAGCTGTTTTTT.

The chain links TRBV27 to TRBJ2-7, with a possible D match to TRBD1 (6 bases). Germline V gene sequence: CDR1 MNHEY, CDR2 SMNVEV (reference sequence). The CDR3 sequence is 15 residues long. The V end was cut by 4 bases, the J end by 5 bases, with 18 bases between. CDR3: CASSSYWQGLNEQYF. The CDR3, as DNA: TGTGCCAGCAGTTCTTACTGGCAGGGGTTAAACGAGCAGTACTTC.

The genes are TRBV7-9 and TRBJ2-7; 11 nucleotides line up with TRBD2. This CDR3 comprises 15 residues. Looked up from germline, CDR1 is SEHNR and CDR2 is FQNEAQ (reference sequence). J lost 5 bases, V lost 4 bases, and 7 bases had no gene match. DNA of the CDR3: TGTGCCAGCAGCTGGGGACTAGCGGAAGGAAACGAGCAGTACTTC. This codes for CASSWGLAEGNEQYF. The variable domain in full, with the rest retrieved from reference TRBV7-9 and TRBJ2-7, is DTGVSQNPRHKITKRGQNVTFRCDPISEHNRLYWYRQTLGQGPEFLTYFQNEAQLEKSRLLSDRFSAERPKGSFSTLEIQRTEQGDSAMYLCASSWGLAEGNEQYFGPGTRLTVT.

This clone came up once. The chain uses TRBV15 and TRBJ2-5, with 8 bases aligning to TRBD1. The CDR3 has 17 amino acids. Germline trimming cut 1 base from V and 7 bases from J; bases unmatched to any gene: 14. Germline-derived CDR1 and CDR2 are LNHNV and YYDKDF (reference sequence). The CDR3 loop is CATSRGVGQVADGTQYF. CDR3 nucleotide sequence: TGTGCCACCAGCAGAGGGGTGGGACAGGTCGCGGATGGGACCCAGTACTTC.

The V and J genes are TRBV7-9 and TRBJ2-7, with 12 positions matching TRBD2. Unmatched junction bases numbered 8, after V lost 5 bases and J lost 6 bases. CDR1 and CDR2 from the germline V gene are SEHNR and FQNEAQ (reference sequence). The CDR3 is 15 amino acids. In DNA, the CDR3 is TGTGCCAGCAGCCCAGGACTAGCGGGGCCAAGCGAGCAGTACTTC. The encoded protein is CASSPGLAGPSEQYF.

This CDR3 is CATSRYGPPEGDTQYF. CDR3 nucleotides: TGTGCCACCAGCAGGTACGGGCCCCCAGAGGGAGATACGCAGTATTTT. The chain carries TRBV15 and TRBJ2-3; weak D call: TRBD2 (5 bases). The CDR3 contains 16 residues. Germline V gene lookup returns CDR1 LNHNV and CDR2 YYDKDF (reference sequence). Trimming cost V 3 bases and J 5 bases, with 18 bases left between them.

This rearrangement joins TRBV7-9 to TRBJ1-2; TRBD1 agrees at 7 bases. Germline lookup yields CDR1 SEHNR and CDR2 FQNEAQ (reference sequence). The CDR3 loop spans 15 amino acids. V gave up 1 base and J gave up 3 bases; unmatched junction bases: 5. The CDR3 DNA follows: TGTGCCAGCAGCTTAGTTTCAGGACAGGACTATGGCTACACCTTC. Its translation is CASSLVSGQDYGYTF. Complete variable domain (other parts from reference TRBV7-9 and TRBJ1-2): DTGVSQNPRHKITKRGQNVTFRCDPISEHNRLYWYRQTLGQGPEFLTYFQNEAQLEKSRLLSDRFSAERPKGSFSTLEIQRTEQGDSAMYLCASSLVSGQDYGYTFGSGTRLTVV.

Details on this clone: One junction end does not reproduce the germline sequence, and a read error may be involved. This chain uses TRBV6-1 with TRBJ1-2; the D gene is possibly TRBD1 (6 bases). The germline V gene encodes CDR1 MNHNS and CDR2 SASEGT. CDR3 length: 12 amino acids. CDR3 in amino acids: CASREGGDGYTF. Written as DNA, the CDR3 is TGTGCCAGCAGAGAAGGGGGGGATGGCTACACCTTC.

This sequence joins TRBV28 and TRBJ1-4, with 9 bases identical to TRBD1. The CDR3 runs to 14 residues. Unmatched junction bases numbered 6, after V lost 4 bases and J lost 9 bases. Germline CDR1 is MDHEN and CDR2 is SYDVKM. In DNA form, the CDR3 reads TGTGCCAGCAGTTCAGACAGGGGGGCGAAAAAACTGTTTTTT. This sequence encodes CASSSDRGAKKLFF.

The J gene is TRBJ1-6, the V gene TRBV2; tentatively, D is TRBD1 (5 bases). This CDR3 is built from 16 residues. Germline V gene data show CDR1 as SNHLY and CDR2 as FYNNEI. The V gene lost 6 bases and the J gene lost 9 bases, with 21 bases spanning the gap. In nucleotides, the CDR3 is TGTGCCAGCAGCGACCCTACAGAAGGGGTAGGTTCACCCCTCCACTTT. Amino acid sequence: CASSDPTEGVGSPLHF.